This T cell receptor (beta chain) was recorded in a study of coeliac disease. Overall study: Coeliac patients had active, refractory type I, or gluten-free-diet-controlled disease. Whole-study findings and limits: Few TRB amino acid sequences were shared between samples; most were unique. The authors considered this approach unsuitable for unbiased detection of gliadin-specific T cells. Control samples showed higher TRB and TRG clonality than intraepithelial and lamina propria samples in active celiac disease.

Generated by immunoSEQ multiplex PCR, the TCRdb table keeps only in-frame clones and is missing some. The sample holds 3,500 to 5,500 clones; roughly two thirds are singletons and the top ten take less than 10%. CDR1 and CDR2 from the germline V gene are SEHNR and FQNEAQ (reference sequence). The CDR3 sequence is 16 residues long. A remark on this clone: Its cognate antigen is unknown.

The TCR comes from a man between 65 and 79 years old with active celiac disease. Sequencing was performed on intraepithelial lymphocytes from the gut. V usage is TRBV7-9 and J usage is TRBJ2-5; possibly TRBD2 for D (6 bases). Judging by the DNA end, TRBJ2-7 fits better; the J call may be wrong. DNA of the CDR3: TGTGCCAGCAGCCCGGCGGGGCTCGACAAAACCTACGAGCAGTACTTC. Protein product: CASSPAGLDKTYEQYF.